A single sample gave rise to the 27 T cell receptor beta chains below, sequenced in a study of T cells in Graves' hyperthyroidism and ophthalmopathy. RNA transcripts provided the source from which TCR beta CDR3 regions were amplified. First-round RT-PCR targeting the TCR CDR3 was performed with the HTBI primer set. TCRdb redid the calling of the multiplex PCR reads with MiXCR, one entry per CDR3 protein. The profile shows about 350,000 distinct CDR3 sequences, 17% of them singletons. Source material: blood. The receptors were sampled from a woman in her twenties or thirties with Graves' hyperthyroidism that later progressed to Graves' ophthalmopathy.

At least ten counts were recorded for this clonotype. The chain recombines TRBV6-6 with TRBJ2-3; D uncertain. This CDR3 region has 17 residues. Germline values: CDR1 MNHNY, CDR2 SVGAGI (reference sequence). Trimming took 0 bases from V and 6 from J, leaving 19 bases between them. In nucleotides, the CDR3 is TGTGCCAGCAGTTACTCGAGTGCTCAGCTCACAAGGGATACGCAGTATTTT. Its protein is CASSYSSAQLTRDTQYF.

The chain uses TRBV4-1 and TRBJ2-2; 9 bases agree with TRBD1. CDR3 length: 15 residues. Germline CDR1 MGHRA, CDR2 YSYEKL. J was trimmed by 7 bases and V by 2 bases; bases with no gene match: 5. The CDR3 nucleotides are TGCGCCAGCAGCCAACACGGACAGGGGTACGGGGAGCTGTTTTTT. Amino acid sequence: CASSQHGQGYGELFF.

The sample holds many counts of this clonotype. The chain couples TRBV2 to TRBJ2-3, with 9 bases aligning to TRBD2. Germline trimming cut 5 bases from V and 4 bases from J; bases unmatched to any gene: 10. Germline V gives CDR1 SNHLY, CDR2 FYNNEI. The CDR3 runs 16 residues. The CDR3 protein is CASSPKRGETSDTQYF. The DNA of the CDR3 is TGTGCCAGCAGTCCGAAGCGGGGGGAGACATCAGATACGCAGTATTTT.

This clonotype was seen many times. V and J are TRBV20-1 and TRBJ2-7, with TRBD2 matching over 9 bases. Unmatched junction bases numbered 9, after V lost 6 bases and J lost 3 bases. The CDR3 has 14 amino acids. Germline CDR1 DFQATT, CDR2 SNEGSKA (reference sequence). CDR3 region: CSAPLVAGDYEQYF. In nucleotides, the CDR3 is TGCAGTGCCCCCTTGGTAGCGGGGGACTACGAGCAGTACTTC.

This clonotype was detected many times. This chain uses TRBV20-1 with TRBJ1-2; D gene unclear. V was cut by 2 bases and J by 3 bases, with 7 bases left in between. Per the germline V gene, CDR1 is DFQATT and CDR2 is SNEGSKA (reference sequence). The CDR3 runs to 12 residues. CDR3: CSARMIDYGYTF. CDR3 coding DNA: TGCAGTGCTAGAATGATCGACTATGGCTACACCTTC.

The chain uses TRBV27 and TRBJ2-7; 7 positions agree with TRBD1. The CDR3 contains 19 residues. Germline V gene lookup returns CDR1 MNHEY and CDR2 SMNVEV (reference sequence). The trim removed 3 bases at V and 2 bases at J, leaving 19 bases unmatched. The CDR3 nucleotides read TGTGCCAGCAGTTTCATCCTAACACCGGGACAGAGTAAACCCTACGAGCAGTACTTC. This encodes CASSFILTPGQSKPYEQYF.

This clonotype was counted ten times or more. For the CDR3, the DNA is TGTGCCAGCTCTCGGACAGGGCAAATGAACACTGAAGCTTTCTTT. Protein product: CASSRTGQMNTEAFF. V usage is TRBV18 and J usage is TRBJ1-1; TRBD1 aligns across 8 bases. This CDR3 contains 15 residues. Trimming removed 6 bases from V and 0 bases from J; junction bases left unmatched: 6. CDR1 KGHSH and CDR2 LQKENI come from the germline V gene.

There are many counts of this clonotype. The chain links TRBV19 to TRBJ1-2; D uncertain. Germline lookup yields CDR1 LNHDA and CDR2 SQIVND (reference sequence). The germline V and J ends were trimmed by 3 bases and 3 bases, with 17 bases remaining between them. CDR3 size: 16 residues. The DNA of the CDR3 is TGTGCCAGTAGTATTGGTTCTGGACGGAAGTACTATGGCTACACCTTC. Translating it yields CASSIGSGRKYYGYTF.

The chain recombines TRBV11-2 with TRBJ2-3; D is perhaps TRBD1 or TRBD2 (5 bases each). V was trimmed by 5 bases and J by 0 bases, leaving 12 bases between them. Germline lookup yields CDR1 SGHAT and CDR2 FQNNGV. The length of the CDR3 is 15 residues. In DNA, the CDR3 is TGTGCCAGCAGCCGGGACGGAGCTAGCACAGATACGCAGTATTTT. This encodes CASSRDGASTDTQYF.

The V call is TRBV6-5, the J call TRBJ1-2; D not certain. CDR3 length: 13 amino acids. Trimming cost V 0 bases and J 4 bases, with 6 bases left between them. CDR1 is MNHEY and CDR2 is SVGAGI in the germline V gene. The CDR3 region has the DNA TGTGCCAGCAGTTACTCTGTCGGCTATGGCTACACCTTC. It is translated as CASSYSVGYGYTF.

The V call is TRBV20-1, the J call TRBJ2-1, with 9 bases lining up with TRBD2. Germline V lookup: CDR1 DFQATT, CDR2 SNEGSKA (reference sequence). CDR3 length: 15 residues. The trim removed 0 bases at V and 10 bases at J, leaving 10 bases unmatched. CDR3 DNA: TGCAGTGCTAGAGATCAGGCGGGGGGGCGCGGGGAGCAGTTCTTC. Protein: CSARDQAGGRGEQFF.

This clonotype was observed at least ten times. The gene calls are TRBV10-3 and TRBJ1-4; no clear D. Germline V CDR1 and CDR2: ENHRY, SYGVKD. Trimming took 3 bases from V and 3 from J, leaving 14 bases between them. The CDR3 consists of 16 residues. CDR3 sequence reads: CAISDRSGWSNEKLFF. For the CDR3, the DNA is TGTGCCATCAGTGATAGGTCCGGGTGGTCTAATGAAAAACTGTTTTTT.

This clonotype was seen at least ten times. This rearrangement joins TRBV27 to TRBJ2-5, with 11 bases fitting TRBD1. Germline assignment: CDR1 MNHEY and CDR2 SMNVEV (reference sequence). The V and J ends lost 3 bases and 5 bases, in that order; junction bases with no gene match: 5. The CDR3 is made up of 15 amino acids. The CDR3 reads CASSFLDRGLETQYF. In DNA form, the CDR3 reads TGTGCCAGCAGTTTCCTGGACAGGGGGCTTGAGACCCAGTACTTC.

The chain joins TRBV24-1 to TRBJ2-2, with D perhaps assigned TRBD1 or TRBD2 (6 bases each). The ends were cut back, 2 bases at V and 4 bases at J, with 13 bases in the middle. CDR1 KGHDR and CDR2 SFDVKD come from the germline V gene. The CDR3 is 16 residues long. CDR3: CATSDSGDTPTGELFF. Here the CDR3 DNA reads TGTGCCACCAGTGATTCGGGGGACACACCCACCGGGGAGCTGTTTTTT.

This clonotype was observed a few times. The CDR3, as DNA: TGTGCCAGCAGCCCCCGTAGTAGCGGGGGGTTTAACGCCGGGGAGCTGTTTTTT. Its translation is CASSPRSSGGFNAGELFF. V and J are TRBV12-3 or TRBV12-4 and TRBJ2-2; 10 bases match TRBD2. The ends lost 6 bases at V and 6 bases at J; junction bases unmatched: 16. The CDR3 length is 18 residues.

V is TRBV6-2 or TRBV6-3 and J is TRBJ1-5, with D maybe TRBD1 (5 bases). CDR3 length: 12 amino acids. The germline gives CDR1 MNHEY, CDR2 SVGEGT. The V end lost 8 bases, the J end lost 11 bases, and 16 bases lay between the germline ends. The chain's CDR3 is CASRDGGLTQHF. CDR3 coding DNA: TGTGCCAGCCGGGACGGTGGTTTGACCCAGCATTTT.

The rearrangement uses TRBV6-5 and TRBJ2-1; unclear D gene. Germline lookup yields CDR1 MNHEY and CDR2 SVGAGI. The CDR3 length is 13 residues. With 2 bases removed from V and 7 bases from J, the gap between germline ends came to 9 bases. In DNA form, the CDR3 reads TGTGCCAGCAGTTACACCCCTGGAAATGAGCAGTTCTTC. Translated: CASSYTPGNEQFF.

This clonotype was counted ten times or more. The chain joins TRBV5-1 to TRBJ1-1, with no clear D. From germline, CDR1 is SGHRS and CDR2 YFSETQ. V was clipped by 0 bases and J by 2 bases, with 8 bases between them. The CDR3 extends over 14 amino acids. The CDR3, as DNA: TGCGCCAGCAGCTTGGTTTCAATTAACACTGAAGCTTTCTTT. Translation: CASSLVSINTEAFF.

The chain links TRBV27 to TRBJ2-1, with 9 bases identical to TRBD1. The CDR3 sequence is 19 residues long. CDR1 and CDR2 (germline): MNHEY, SMNVEV (reference sequence). Trimming removed 5 bases from V and 2 bases from J; junction bases left unmatched: 16. CDR3 residues: CASSPGPGTGIATYNEQFF. CDR3 nucleotide sequence: TGTGCCAGCAGTCCAGGTCCCGGGACAGGGATAGCAACCTACAATGAGCAGTTCTTC.

The rearrangement joins TRBV5-1 to TRBJ2-5, with 7 bases that match TRBD1. The CDR3 is 16 residues long. V shed 4 bases, J shed 3 bases, and the junction held 12 bases outside the gene matches. Per the germline V gene, CDR1 is SGHRS and CDR2 is YFSETQ. DNA for the CDR3: TGCGCCAGCAGCCCGACACGCTGGGGGACAGAAGAGACCCAGTACTTC. It specifies CASSPTRWGTEETQYF.

The chain uses TRBV3-1 and TRBJ2-5; 12 bases agree with TRBD2. The CDR3 is 15 residues long. CDR1 LGHDT and CDR2 YNNKEL come from the germline V gene (reference sequence). The trim removed 3 bases at V and 4 bases at J, leaving 3 bases unmatched. The CDR3 here is CASSHETSGGETQYF. The CDR3 region has the DNA TGTGCCAGCAGCCATGAGACTAGCGGGGGAGAGACCCAGTACTTC.

This chain uses TRBV7-2 with TRBJ2-5; TRBD1 is a possible D gene (5 bases). Trimming pared 2 bases from V and 4 bases from J, leaving 11 bases between. Germline lookup yields CDR1 SGHTA and CDR2 FQGNSA. There are 14 residues in the CDR3. DNA of the CDR3: TGTGCCAGCAGCTTACTCGGCAGGGTAGAGACCCAGTACTTC. Translating gives CASSLLGRVETQYF.

This clonotype was seen more than once but under ten times. V usage is TRBV4-1 and J usage is TRBJ2-3; 8 positions match TRBD1. J lost 5 bases, V lost 2 bases, and 6 bases had no gene match. Per the germline V gene, CDR1 is MGHRA and CDR2 is YSYEKL. This CDR3 has 15 residues. DNA for the CDR3: TGCGCCAGCAGCCAAACGGACAGGGTTGAAGATACGCAGTATTTT. Protein: CASSQTDRVEDTQYF.

This clonotype was detected ten times or more. This chain links TRBV19 with TRBJ2-7; a possible D gene is TRBD1 (6 bases). The germline gives CDR1 LNHDA, CDR2 SQIVND (reference sequence). CDR3 length: 13 amino acids. Between the trimmed V and J ends, which lost 6 bases and 5 bases, there was a span of 14 bases. The CDR3 loop is CASSADSGDEQYF. DNA of the CDR3: TGTGCCAGTAGCGCGGACAGTGGAGACGAGCAGTACTTC.

This clonotype was counted at least ten times. The V and J genes are TRBV28 and TRBJ1-5; 7 bases are a match to TRBD1. V lost 5 bases to trimming and J lost 2 bases; unmatched junction nucleotides: 9. This CDR3 region has 16 residues. Germline loops: CDR1 MDHEN, CDR2 SYDVKM. The CDR3 DNA is TGTGCCAGCAGTGTATTATTCGACAGGGGCAATCAGCCCCAGCATTTT. Translation: CASSVLFDRGNQPQHF.

Ten or more counts support this clonotype. The chain joins TRBV6-1 to TRBJ2-5, with D perhaps TRBD1 (6 bases). Deletions cut 5 bases from V and 0 bases from J, with 19 bases between. The CDR3 covers 17 residues. Germline V gives CDR1 MNHNS, CDR2 SASEGT. Here the CDR3 reads CASSRDILVADQETQYF. The DNA for the CDR3 is TGTGCCAGCAGTCGGGACATTTTGGTAGCAGACCAAGAGACCCAGTACTTC.

There are many counts of this clonotype. The genes are TRBV20-1 and TRBJ2-5, with D unresolved. The CDR3 extends over 10 amino acids. From germline, CDR1 is DFQATT and CDR2 SNEGSKA (reference sequence). The V end was cut by 1 base, the J end by 4 bases, with 1 base between. CDR3: CSARGETQYF. In DNA, the CDR3 is TGCAGTGCTAGAGGAGAGACCCAGTACTTC.